This T cell receptor beta chain was documented in a study of shared clonotypes between healthy human individuals. From germline, CDR1 is SGHRS and CDR2 YFSETQ. This CDR3 comprises 15 residues. J was trimmed by 5 bases and V by 4 bases; bases with no gene match: 9. Repertoires were generated with immunoSEQ multiplex PCR, while TCRdb's copy carries only in-frame clones and drops some. The table records some 510,000 clones, 79% of them present only once. What was sequenced was PBMCs. The receptor was derived from a woman aged 40 to 49 in good health. Some clones in this sample may be carry-over from other donors' samples. V usage is TRBV5-1 and J usage is TRBJ2-7; 10 bases match TRBD1. CDR3 DNA sequence: TGCGCCAGCAGCCGGGACAGGGGTCGGTTGCACGAGCAGTACTTC. Translating it yields CASSRDRGRLHEQYF.